A single sample is the source of the 29 T cell receptor beta chains below, sequenced in a study of T cell responses to AZD1222 COVID-19 vaccine. Measured with immunoSEQ multiplex PCR; TCRdb has only the in-frame clones, and not every one. The table records about 110,000 clones, 92% of them present only once. Sequencing was performed on peripheral blood, taken 28 days after the second AZD1222 dose. These receptors were taken from an adult who received the AZD1222 COVID-19 vaccine.

This rearrangement joins TRBV5-5 to TRBJ1-1; D gene unclear. The CDR3 has 12 amino acids. Deletions cut 7 bases from V and 3 bases from J, with 10 bases between. Germline V gene data show CDR1 as SGHKS and CDR2 as YYEKEE (reference sequence). The DNA of the CDR3 is TGTGCCAGCTGGGGTAGGGACACTGAAGCTTTCTTT. Protein product: CASWGRDTEAFF. The full variable domain, in which reference TRBV5-5 and TRBJ1-1 provide the parts outside the CDR3, is DAGVTQSPTHLIKTRGQQVTLRCSPISGHKSVSWYQQVLGQGPQFIFQYYEKEERGRGNFPDRFSARQFPNYSSELNVNALLLGDSALYLCASWGRDTEAFFGQGTRLTVV.

The genes are TRBV6-5 and TRBJ1-3, with D unresolved. The CDR3 extends over 15 amino acids. Per the germline V gene, CDR1 is MNHEY and CDR2 is SVGAGI. With 7 bases removed from V and 0 bases from J, the gap between germline ends came to 13 bases. CDR3 DNA sequence: TGTGCCAGCACTCTGGACGGACTCTCTGGAAACACCATATATTTT. Translated, it gives CASTLDGLSGNTIYF.

The chain carries TRBV5-1 and TRBJ1-2; 8 bases are shared with TRBD1. The CDR3 length is 13 residues. Germline V gene sequence: CDR1 SGHRS, CDR2 YFSETQ. Germline trimming cut 5 bases from V and 8 bases from J; bases unmatched to any gene: 8. The CDR3 DNA is TGCGCCAGCAGACCGCAGGGGGCTTTAGGCTACACCTTC. It encodes CASRPQGALGYTF.

V usage is TRBV5-1 and J usage is TRBJ2-5, with TRBD1 as a possible D gene (6 bases). CDR1 SGHRS and CDR2 YFSETQ come from the germline V gene. This CDR3 is 13 amino acids long. Deletions cut 2 bases from V and 5 bases from J, with 10 bases between. This chain's CDR3 is CASSFRGGETQYF. The CDR3, as DNA: TGCGCCAGCAGCTTCAGGGGTGGGGAGACCCAGTACTTC.

V gene TRBV7-9 combines with J gene TRBJ1-2, with D perhaps TRBD1 (5 bases). In germline, CDR1 is SEHNR, CDR2 FQNEAQ (reference sequence). The CDR3 length is 17 residues. V lost 1 base, J lost 1 base, and 16 bases lay in between. As DNA, the CDR3 is TGTGCCAGCAGCTTAGGGCAGGGAGGAGAGTTTAACTATGGCTACACCTTC. It is translated as CASSLGQGGEFNYGYTF.

A single count supports this clone. This chain joins TRBV5-1 and TRBJ2-7; the D is unclear. V was pared by 0 bases and J by 5 bases, with 6 bases between. Germline lookup yields CDR1 SGHRS and CDR2 YFSETQ. The length of the CDR3 is 12 residues. CDR3: CASSLGLNEQYF. In DNA, the CDR3 is TGCGCCAGCAGCTTGGGCCTCAACGAGCAGTACTTC.

The CDR3 sequence is CASSSRGVNEQFF. The CDR3 nucleotides are TGTGCCAGTAGCTCCCGCGGGGTTAATGAGCAGTTCTTC. The gene calls are TRBV19 and TRBJ2-1; maybe TRBD2 (6 bases). Germline V CDR1 and CDR2: LNHDA, SQIVND (reference sequence). The CDR3 is made up of 13 amino acids. V was cut by 6 bases and J by 7 bases, with 13 bases left in between.

The chain joins TRBV9 to TRBJ2-7; D ambiguous. Germline lookup yields CDR1 SGDLS and CDR2 YYNGEE. The V and J ends lost 4 bases and 4 bases respectively, with 9 bases between them. The length of the CDR3 is 12 residues. Here the CDR3 reads CASSPTGYEQYF. The DNA for the CDR3 is TGTGCCAGCAGCCCCACTGGGTACGAGCAGTACTTC.

This rearrangement joins TRBV9 to TRBJ1-3; weak D call: TRBD1 (6 bases). Germline values: CDR1 SGDLS, CDR2 YYNGEE. Trimming took off 3 bases at V and 0 bases at J, with 13 bases between the two ends. The CDR3 length is 16 residues. In nucleotides, the CDR3 is TGTGCCAGCAGCGCCGAGGGGGTCCACTCTGGAAACACCATATATTTT. Protein: CASSAEGVHSGNTIYF. The complete variable domain, with remaining parts taken from reference TRBV9 and TRBJ1-3, reads DSGVTQTPKHLITATGQRVTLRCSPRSGDLSVYWYQQSLDQGLQFLIQYYNGEERAKGNILERFSAQQFPDLHSELNLSSLELGDSALYFCASSAEGVHSGNTIYFGEGSWLTVV.

This chain joins TRBV28 and TRBJ2-1; weak D call: TRBD2 (6 bases). With 2 bases removed from V and 4 bases from J, the gap between germline ends came to 12 bases. This CDR3 region has 15 residues. In germline, CDR1 is MDHEN, CDR2 SYDVKM. CDR3: CASSLMGTLYNEQFF. The CDR3 DNA sequence: TGTGCCAGCAGTTTAATGGGGACTCTGTACAATGAGCAGTTCTTC. The full variable domain, completed using reference TRBV28 and TRBJ2-1, is DVKVTQSSRYLVKRTGEKVFLECVQDMDHENMFWYRQDPGLGLRLIYFSYDVKMKEKGDIPEGYSVSREKKERFSLILESASTNQTSMYLCASSLMGTLYNEQFFGPGTRLTVL.

This chain's CDR3 is CASTQGFTDTQYF. The CDR3 coding sequence is TGTGCCAGCACCCAGGGGTTCACAGATACGCAGTATTTT. The rearrangement links TRBV14 to TRBJ2-3; maybe TRBD1 (6 bases). CDR1 and CDR2 (germline): SGHDN, FVKESK. With 7 bases removed from V and 2 bases from J, the gap between germline ends came to 10 bases. CDR3 size: 13 residues.

The rearrangement joins TRBV4-3 to TRBJ2-1, with D hard to call. The V and J ends lost 0 bases and 0 bases respectively, with 6 bases between them. CDR1 is LGHNA, CDR2 YSLEER, per germline. The CDR3 is 15 amino acids. This chain's CDR3 is CASSQDSTSYNEQFF. The CDR3 bases are TGCGCCAGCAGCCAAGACTCAACCTCCTACAATGAGCAGTTCTTC.

The chain couples TRBV28 to TRBJ1-2; 8 positions match TRBD1. The CDR3 sequence is 16 residues long. V shed 3 bases and J 8 bases; nucleotides not matched to a gene: 14. CDR1 MDHEN and CDR2 SYDVKM come from the germline V gene. The CDR3 here is CASSFGQGALSGGYTF. The CDR3 DNA sequence: TGTGCCAGCAGTTTTGGCCAGGGGGCGTTATCTGGCGGCTACACCTTC.

DNA of the CDR3: TGTGCTAGTGCGGGGTGGGATCAGCCCCAGCATTTT. Encoded protein: CASAGWDQPQHF. The chain employs TRBV12-5 and TRBJ1-5; D remains ambiguous. Looked up from germline, CDR1 is LGHNT and CDR2 is FRNRAP. The CDR3 covers 12 residues. V lost 7 bases and J lost 5, with 9 bases in between.

This chain links TRBV3-1 (or the pseudogene TRBV3-2) with TRBJ2-3; D remains unclear. Trimming removed 1 base at V and 2 bases at J, with 13 bases between. Germline CDR1 is LGHDT and CDR2 is YNNKEL (reference sequence). The CDR3 totals 16 residues. This CDR3 is CASSQGNVYPTDTQYF. The CDR3 nucleotides read TGTGCCAGCAGCCAAGGGAACGTATACCCCACAGATACGCAGTATTTT.

J is TRBJ2-7 and V is TRBV4-1; D not resolved. This CDR3 has 13 amino acids. Germline V CDR1 and CDR2: MGHRA, YSYEKL. V lost 2 bases and J 6 bases, leaving 11 bases between the germline ends. CDR3 bases: TGCGCCAGCAGCCAACAAAACCCGCCCGAGCAGTACTTC. Translated, it gives CASSQQNPPEQYF.

J is TRBJ1-2 and V is TRBV9; D is possibly TRBD1 (6 bases). CDR3 length: 16 amino acids. CDR1 is SGDLS, CDR2 YYNGEE, per germline. The V and J ends lost 4 bases and 6 bases respectively, with 22 bases between them. CDR3 loop: CASSHPNNPGVDGYTF. The CDR3, as DNA: TGTGCCAGCAGCCACCCTAATAACCCAGGGGTTGATGGCTACACCTTC.

V is TRBV6-5 and J is TRBJ1-1; D is unresolved. The germline CDR1 and CDR2 sequences are MNHEY and SVGAGI. Trimming left V 5 bases short and J 0 bases short, with 7 bases between. This CDR3 is built from 13 residues. In DNA form, the CDR3 reads TGTGCCAGCAGTCCGGGTATGAACACTGAAGCTTTCTTT. This codes for CASSPGMNTEAFF.

This clone was detected only once. This rearrangement joins TRBV3-1 (or the pseudogene TRBV3-2) to TRBJ2-5; unclear D gene. With 1 base removed from V and 3 bases from J, the gap between germline ends came to 9 bases. The CDR3 is made up of 14 amino acids. CDR1 and CDR2 from the germline V gene are LGHDT and YNNKEL (reference sequence). The CDR3 protein is CASSQATVKETQYF. CDR3 DNA: TGTGCCAGCAGCCAAGCCACGGTTAAAGAGACCCAGTACTTC.

The chain couples TRBV24-1 to TRBJ2-3; D unclear. V was clipped by 6 bases and J by 2 bases, with 14 bases between them. The CDR3 has 15 amino acids. Germline-derived CDR1 and CDR2 are KGHDR and SFDVKD. This CDR3 reads CATSNPQLYTDTQYF. CDR3 in DNA: TGTGCCACCAGTAACCCCCAGCTATACACAGATACGCAGTATTTT.

The chain joins TRBV5-1 to TRBJ2-7; D is ambiguous. Germline lookup yields CDR1 SGHRS and CDR2 YFSETQ. CDR3 size: 13 residues. V dropped 3 bases and J dropped 3 bases, with 10 bases sitting between them. The CDR3 DNA sequence: TGCGCCAGCAGCTCTAGACCCGACTACGAGCAGTACTTC. It specifies CASSSRPDYEQYF.

The rearrangement joins TRBV4-2 to TRBJ1-3; 7 nucleotides line up with TRBD1. The trim removed 0 bases at V and 4 bases at J, leaving 9 bases unmatched. Germline lookup yields CDR1 LGHNA and CDR2 YNFKEQ. The CDR3 is 17 amino acids. The CDR3 coding sequence is TGTGCCAGCAGCCAAGAGGTCGACAGGGTGGGAGGAAACACCATATATTTT. Translated: CASSQEVDRVGGNTIYF.

This chain connects TRBV3-1 (or the pseudogene TRBV3-2) to TRBJ1-2; D gene ambiguous. The CDR3 totals 14 residues. Trimming cost V 0 bases and J 4 bases, with 9 bases left between them. The germline V gene has CDR1 LGHDT and CDR2 YNNKEL (reference sequence). In DNA form, the CDR3 reads TGTGCCAGCAGCCAAGAACCCGGAACCTATGGCTACACCTTC. It specifies CASSQEPGTYGYTF.

The rearrangement links TRBV4-1 to TRBJ2-1; D gene uncertain. Germline CDR1 and CDR2: MGHRA and YSYEKL. V was cut by 1 base and J by 0 bases, with 7 bases left in between. The CDR3 runs to 15 residues. The CDR3 coding sequence is TGCGCCAGCAGCCAAGGTCAGAACTCCTACAATGAGCAGTTCTTC. It codes for CASSQGQNSYNEQFF.

V and J are TRBV2 and TRBJ1-4; TRBD1 aligns across 9 bases. The germline gives CDR1 SNHLY, CDR2 FYNNEI. V was clipped by 5 bases and J by 7 bases; unmatched bases: 5. The CDR3 consists of 14 residues. The CDR3 spells CASSNRGRLEKLFF. CDR3 sequence (DNA): TGTGCCAGCAGTAACAGGGGGCGCCTTGAAAAACTGTTTTTT.

The chain employs TRBV28 and TRBJ1-5; a weak D match, TRBD1 (6 bases). CDR3 length equals 16 residues. Germline V gene sequence: CDR1 MDHEN, CDR2 SYDVKM. Trimming stripped 6 bases from V and 0 bases from J, with 15 bases between. The CDR3 DNA sequence: TGTGCCAGCAGACCAAAAACAGGGTCTAGCAATCAGCCCCAGCATTTT. Residues: CASRPKTGSSNQPQHF.

Concerning this clone: This CDR3 is also generated by other DNA sequences in the sample. This rearrangement joins TRBV20-1 to TRBJ2-1; no clear D gene. CDR1 and CDR2 (germline): DFQATT, SNEGSKA (reference sequence). CDR3 size: 11 residues. The CDR3 spells CSGGSYNEQFF. The CDR3 nucleotides are TGCAGCGGTGGCTCCTACAATGAGCAGTTCTTC.

This chain uses TRBV9 with TRBJ2-1; 10 bases line up with TRBD2. The ends lost 1 base at V and 4 bases at J; junction bases unmatched: 14. Germline V gene sequence: CDR1 SGDLS, CDR2 YYNGEE. The CDR3 is made up of 19 amino acids. CDR3: CASSVRGGLAGDLYNEQFF. DNA for the CDR3: TGTGCCAGCAGCGTAAGAGGGGGCCTAGCGGGGGATTTATACAATGAGCAGTTCTTC. The full variable domain, its missing parts supplied by reference TRBV9 and TRBJ2-1, is DSGVTQTPKHLITATGQRVTLRCSPRSGDLSVYWYQQSLDQGLQFLIQYYNGEERAKGNILERFSAQQFPDLHSELNLSSLELGDSALYFCASSVRGGLAGDLYNEQFFGPGTRLTVL.

The chain is built from TRBV29-1 and TRBJ2-7, with TRBD2 as a possible D gene (6 bases). Germline CDR1 and CDR2: SQVTM and ANQGSEA. The CDR3 has 12 residues. Between the trimmed V and J ends, which lost 5 bases and 6 bases, there was a span of 14 bases. The CDR3 reads CSVRRDGGEQYF. The DNA of the CDR3 is TGCAGCGTTCGGCGGGATGGAGGCGAGCAGTACTTC.